Below, 21 T cell receptor beta chains from the same sample are listed, as sequenced in a study of shared clonotypes between healthy human individuals. Measured with immunoSEQ multiplex PCR; TCRdb has only the in-frame clones, and not every one. The sample gives 1 million to 1.2 million clones, approximately 80% of which show up once; roughly 0.9% is in the top ten. Sequencing was carried out using memory CD4+ T cells from PBMCs. As to subset: CD45RA-negative fraction. The origin of the receptors is a young man in good health. Some clones in this sample may be carry-over from other donors' samples.

Note on this clone: Other DNA sequences from this sample encode an identical CDR3 as well. This rearrangement joins TRBV4-3 to TRBJ2-3; no definite D call. There are 14 residues in the CDR3. V lost 0 bases to trimming and J lost 0 bases, with 4 bases between them. Germline CDR1 reads LGHNA; CDR2 reads YSLEER. The CDR3: CASSQDRSTDTQYF. In nucleotides, the CDR3 is TGCGCCAGCAGCCAAGACCGAAGCACAGATACGCAGTATTTT.

V gene TRBV2 combines with J gene TRBJ2-7; D gene uncertain. CDR3 length: 12 amino acids. The germline V gene encodes CDR1 SNHLY and CDR2 FYNNEI. V dropped 3 bases and J dropped 5 bases, with 8 bases sitting between them. The CDR3 bases are TGTGCCAGCAGTGACCTTGGGAACGAGCAGTACTTC. Its translation is CASSDLGNEQYF.

The CDR3 DNA reads TGTGCCAGCAAGGACAGTCTCTATGGCTACACCTTC. Residues: CASKDSLYGYTF. The chain combines TRBV6-5 with TRBJ1-2; a possible D gene is TRBD1 (6 bases). The CDR3 has 12 amino acids. The germline V gene has CDR1 MNHEY and CDR2 SVGAGI. V was cut by 7 bases and J by 4 bases, with 10 bases left in between.

The genes are TRBV5-1 and TRBJ2-3, with a tentative D call TRBD1 (6 bases). The V end lost 3 bases, the J end lost 0 bases, and 14 bases lay between the germline ends. Germline CDR1 reads SGHRS; CDR2 reads YFSETQ. The CDR3 is made up of 16 amino acids. The CDR3: CASSYTDSQSTDTQYF. CDR3 bases: TGCGCCAGCAGCTACACGGACAGCCAAAGCACAGATACGCAGTATTTT.

V gene TRBV27 combines with J gene TRBJ1-5, with D unclear. Germline V gives CDR1 MNHEY, CDR2 SMNVEV (reference sequence). V lost 6 bases, J lost 2 bases, and 5 bases lay in between. The CDR3 is 12 residues long. In nucleotides, the CDR3 is TGTGCCAGCAGCAGACGCAATCAGCCCCAGCATTTT. Translated, it gives CASSRRNQPQHF.

This clone was recorded at least ten times. Additional DNA sequences in this sample encode the identical CDR3. The chain joins TRBV5-6 to TRBJ1-1; 7 bases map to TRBD1. In germline, CDR1 is SGHDT, CDR2 YYEEEE. The CDR3 runs 15 residues. The V and J ends lost 1 base and 4 bases, in that order; junction bases with no gene match: 7. As DNA, the CDR3 is TGTGCCAGCAGCTTGCTCCCAGGGGGGGGCACTGAAGCTTTCTTT. As protein: CASSLLPGGGTEAFF.

The chain recombines TRBV2 with TRBJ1-1; TRBD1 matches 7 bases. Germline trimming cut 4 bases from V and 5 bases from J; bases unmatched to any gene: 13. CDR3 length equals 16 residues. CDR1 and CDR2 from the germline V gene are SNHLY and FYNNEI. CDR3 coding DNA: TGTGCCAGCAGTGGAATCCCGACAGGGCGAAAGACTGAAGCTTTCTTT. It translates to CASSGIPTGRKTEAFF.

This clone has only one observation. The rearrangement links TRBV5-5 to TRBJ1-2; D is unclear. The CDR3 consists of 13 residues. Trimming cost V 0 bases and J 8 bases, with 11 bases left between them. Germline values: CDR1 SGHKS, CDR2 YYEKEE (reference sequence). Here the CDR3 DNA reads TGTGCCAGCAGCTTGGGGGCAAGGGAGGGCTACACCTTC. It specifies CASSLGAREGYTF.

The chain carries TRBV7-9 and TRBJ2-1; no reliable D call. This CDR3 is built from 10 residues. V gave up 6 bases and J gave up 14 bases, with 11 bases separating them. Germline CDR1 and CDR2: SEHNR and FQNEAQ (reference sequence). CDR3 DNA sequence: TGTGCCAGCAGTCCTGTAGCCGAGTTCTTC. Amino acid sequence: CASSPVAEFF.

The chain couples TRBV5-6 to TRBJ1-1; D is unclear. Germline values: CDR1 SGHDT, CDR2 YYEEEE. The CDR3 loop spans 11 amino acids. The V end lost 7 bases, the J end lost 5 bases, and 9 bases lay between the germline ends. This chain's CDR3 is CASGGGTEAFF. Here the CDR3 DNA reads TGTGCCAGCGGAGGAGGGACTGAAGCTTTCTTT.

CDR3 sequence reads: CASSPPGLGGYNEQFF. In nucleotides, the CDR3 is TGTGCCAGCAGTCCCCCGGGACTAGGGGGTTACAATGAGCAGTTCTTC. The V gene is TRBV2, the J gene TRBJ2-1; the match to TRBD2 covers 8 bases. The J segment lost 4 bases and the V segment lost 5 bases, leaving 10 bases of the junction unmatched. The germline V gene has CDR1 SNHLY and CDR2 FYNNEI. This CDR3 is built from 16 residues.

This clone was observed a few times. The chain is built from TRBV5-1 and TRBJ2-7, with 8 nucleotides matching TRBD2. This CDR3 has 15 amino acids. Germline CDR1 is SGHRS and CDR2 is YFSETQ. The J segment lost 6 bases and the V segment lost 0 bases, leaving 8 bases of the junction unmatched. CDR3 in DNA: TGCGCCAGCAGCTTGGACGGACGCGCGGGGGGCGAGCAGTACTTC. Protein: CASSLDGRAGGEQYF.

The chain recombines TRBV5-3 with TRBJ1-1; D is undetermined. Being an ORF, TRBV5-3 has a function that is uncertain. The germline V and J ends were trimmed by 8 bases and 3 bases, with 8 bases remaining between them. CDR3 size: 11 residues. Here the CDR3 DNA reads TGTGCCAGCAGCGGGTACACTGAAGCTTTCTTT. Encoded protein: CASSGYTEAFF.

This clone was seen once. The chain joins TRBV25-1 to TRBJ1-1; D is ambiguous. CDR3 length: 14 residues. Trimming stripped 3 bases from V and 1 base from J, with 9 bases between. In germline, CDR1 is MGHDK, CDR2 SYGVNS. DNA of the CDR3: TGTGCCAGCAGTGACTGGGAACCGAACACTGAAGCTTTCTTT. This sequence encodes CASSDWEPNTEAFF.

Remarks on this clone: A far larger clone is one base from this, pointing to a likely read error. This chain joins TRBV14 and TRBJ2-2; D is unclear. CDR3 length: 12 residues. Germline assignment: CDR1 SGHDN and CDR2 FVKESK. V lost 5 bases to trimming and J lost 3 bases, with 4 bases between them. CDR3: CASSFYTGELFF. The CDR3 DNA reads as TGTGCCAGCAGCTTCTACACCGGGGAGCTGTTTTTT.

Comments on this clone: At one end the junction does not follow the germline gene, possibly because of a read error. J is TRBJ2-7 and V is TRBV5-1; 11 bases fit TRBD2. Germline CDR1 is SGHRS and CDR2 is YFSETQ. CDR3 length equals 14 residues. The CDR3 sequence is CASRLAGGPGEQYF. The CDR3 nucleotides read TGCGCCAGCCGCTTAGCGGGAGGGCCAGGCGAGCAGTACTTC. The whole variable domain, filled in from reference TRBV5-1 and TRBJ2-7, reads KAGVTQTPRYLIKTRGQQVTLSCSPISGHRSVSWYQQTPGQGLQFLFEYFSETQRNKGNFPGRFSGRQFSNSRSEMNVSTLELGDSALYLCASRLAGGPGEQYFGPGTRLTVT.

The chain has TRBV5-1 and TRBJ1-1; perhaps TRBD1 as D (6 bases). Per germline, CDR1 SGHRS and CDR2 YFSETQ. This CDR3 contains 15 residues. The V end lost 4 bases, the J end lost 1 base, and 14 bases lay between the germline ends. The chain's CDR3 is CASSRWTEKNTEAFF. The CDR3 DNA reads as TGCGCCAGCAGCCGATGGACAGAAAAGAACACTGAAGCTTTCTTT.

This clone occurred once. The V gene is TRBV2, the J gene TRBJ2-7; D is tentatively TRBD1 or TRBD2 (6 bases each). The CDR3 is 15 amino acids. V dropped 4 bases and J dropped 1 base, with 14 bases sitting between them. Germline CDR1 is SNHLY and CDR2 is FYNNEI. In DNA, the CDR3 is TGTGCCAGCAGTGTTGGAGGGGGTGGTTCCTACGAGCAGTACTTC. Its translation: CASSVGGGGSYEQYF.

In its sample, this clone was seen once. The chain couples TRBV4-1 to TRBJ2-3; 7 nucleotides match TRBD2. The CDR3 loop spans 17 amino acids. Unmatched junction bases numbered 11, after V lost 2 bases and J lost 3 bases. CDR1 MGHRA and CDR2 YSYEKL come from the germline V gene. The DNA for the CDR3 is TGCGCCAGCAGCCAACGAAAGGCGGGAGTGGGGACAGATACGCAGTATTTT. Its protein product is CASSQRKAGVGTDTQYF.

Concerning this clone: This same CDR3 is encoded by further DNA sequences in the sample. The chain couples TRBV18 to TRBJ2-2; 7 positions match TRBD1. V dropped 3 bases and J dropped 2; count of bases not matched to a gene: 3. Germline V gene data show CDR1 as KGHSH and CDR2 as LQKENI. This CDR3 comprises 15 residues. The CDR3 spells CASSPRQGNTGELFF. CDR3 DNA: TGTGCCAGCTCACCGCGACAGGGAAACACCGGGGAGCTGTTTTTT.

This clone appeared a few times. The V and J genes are TRBV7-6 and TRBJ2-5; 7 positions match TRBD1. The CDR3 loop spans 16 amino acids. Germline-derived CDR1 and CDR2 are SGHVS and FNYEAQ. V was pared by 0 bases and J by 1 base, with 5 bases of the junction left unmatched. The CDR3 spells CASSLAGGGSQETQYF. CDR3 nucleotide sequence: TGTGCCAGCAGCTTAGCAGGGGGCGGCAGCCAAGAGACCCAGTACTTC.